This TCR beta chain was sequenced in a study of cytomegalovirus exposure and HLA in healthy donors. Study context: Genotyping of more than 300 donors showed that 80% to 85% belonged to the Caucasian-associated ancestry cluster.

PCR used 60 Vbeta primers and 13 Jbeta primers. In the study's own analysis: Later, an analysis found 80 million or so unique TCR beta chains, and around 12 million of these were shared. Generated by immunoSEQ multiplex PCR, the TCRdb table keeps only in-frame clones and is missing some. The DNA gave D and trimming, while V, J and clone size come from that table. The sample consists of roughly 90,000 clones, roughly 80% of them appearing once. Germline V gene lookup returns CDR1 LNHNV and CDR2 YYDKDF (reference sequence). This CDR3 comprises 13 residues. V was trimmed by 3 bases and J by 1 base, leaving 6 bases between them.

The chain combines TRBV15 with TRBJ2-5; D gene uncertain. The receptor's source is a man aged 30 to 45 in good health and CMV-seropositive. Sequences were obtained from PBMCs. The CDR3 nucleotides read TGTGCCACCAGCAGGAAGCTCCAAGAGACCCAGTACTTC. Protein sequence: CATSRKLQETQYF.